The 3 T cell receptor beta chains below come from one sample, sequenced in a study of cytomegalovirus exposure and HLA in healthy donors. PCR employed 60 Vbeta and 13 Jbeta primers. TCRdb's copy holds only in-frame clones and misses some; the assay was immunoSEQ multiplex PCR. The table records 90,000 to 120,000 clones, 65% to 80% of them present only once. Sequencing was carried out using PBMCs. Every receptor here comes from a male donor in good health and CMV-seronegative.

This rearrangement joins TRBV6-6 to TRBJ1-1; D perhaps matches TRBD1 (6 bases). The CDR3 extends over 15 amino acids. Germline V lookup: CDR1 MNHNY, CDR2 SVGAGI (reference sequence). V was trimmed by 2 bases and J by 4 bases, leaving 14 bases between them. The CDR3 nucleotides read TGTGCCAGCAGTTACCGACAGGCCCCGGGCACTGAAGCTTTCTTT. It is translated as CASSYRQAPGTEAFF.

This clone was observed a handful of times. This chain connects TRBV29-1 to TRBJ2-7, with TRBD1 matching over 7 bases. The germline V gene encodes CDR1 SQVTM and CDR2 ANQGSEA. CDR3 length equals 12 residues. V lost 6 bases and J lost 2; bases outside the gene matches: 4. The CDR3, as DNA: TGCAGCGTGGGACAGACCACCTACGAGCAGTACTTC. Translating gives CSVGQTTYEQYF.

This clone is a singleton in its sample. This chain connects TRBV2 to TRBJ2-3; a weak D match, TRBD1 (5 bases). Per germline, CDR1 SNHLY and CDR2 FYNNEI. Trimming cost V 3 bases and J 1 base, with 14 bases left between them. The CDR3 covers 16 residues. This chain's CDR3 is CASSDPALQGTDTQYF. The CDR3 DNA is TGTGCCAGCAGTGACCCCGCCCTACAGGGCACAGATACGCAGTATTTT.